This T cell receptor beta chain is drawn from a study of T-cell reconstitution after alpha-beta-depleted transplantation in children. Concerning this clonotype itself: The antigen is undetermined.

Study-level findings and limits: At around two months after transplant, the alpha-beta T cells were reportedly derived from several hundred expanded clones that came from non-depleted graft cells. T-cell counts and diversity were attributed mostly to newly produced T cells one year after transplant.

The authors prepared the TCRbeta library with unique molecular identifiers. TCRdb called the PCR reads again in MiXCR, with one record for every CDR3 protein. The sample holds 580,000 or so distinct CDR3 sequences, approximately 22% seen once. V lost 7 bases to trimming and J lost 2 bases; unmatched junction nucleotides: 8. Germline V gene sequence: CDR1 SGHDT, CDR2 YYEEEE. This CDR3 region has 15 residues. The material sequenced was PBMCs, mostly from graft donor cells, taken 360 days after TCRalphabeta/CD19-depleted stem cell transplant. This sequence originates from a boy younger than two who had a stem cell transplant for acute myeloid leukemia, so the T cells may come from the graft donor. The J gene is TRBJ2-2, the V gene TRBV5-6, with 7 bases aligning to TRBD1. The CDR3 nucleotides are TGTGCCAGCTTTGGGACAGATACTAACACCGGGGAGCTGTTTTTT. It yields the protein CASFGTDTNTGELFF.